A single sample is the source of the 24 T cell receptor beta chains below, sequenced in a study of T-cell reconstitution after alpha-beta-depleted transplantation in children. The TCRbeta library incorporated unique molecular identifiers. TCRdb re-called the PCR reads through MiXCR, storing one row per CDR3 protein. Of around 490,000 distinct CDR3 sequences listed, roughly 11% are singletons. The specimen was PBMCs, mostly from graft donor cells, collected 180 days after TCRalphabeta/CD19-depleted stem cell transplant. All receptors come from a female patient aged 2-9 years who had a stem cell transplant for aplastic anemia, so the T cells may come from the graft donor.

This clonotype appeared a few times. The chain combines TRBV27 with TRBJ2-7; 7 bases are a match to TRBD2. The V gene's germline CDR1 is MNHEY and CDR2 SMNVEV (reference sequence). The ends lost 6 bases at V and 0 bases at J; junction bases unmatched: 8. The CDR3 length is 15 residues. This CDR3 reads CASSGGTSPSYEQYF. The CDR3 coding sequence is TGTGCCAGCAGCGGGGGGACGTCACCCTCCTACGAGCAGTACTTC.

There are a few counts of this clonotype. The CDR3 region has the DNA TGTGCCAGCAGCCCTCTCGGACTAGCGAGTACCCCAGAGACCCAGTACTTC. Translation gives CASSPLGLASTPETQYF. The rearrangement joins TRBV3-1 to TRBJ2-5, with TRBD2 matching over 9 bases. CDR3 length: 17 residues. V shed 4 bases and J 4 bases; nucleotides not matched to a gene: 13. Germline-derived CDR1 and CDR2 are LGHDT and YNNKEL (reference sequence).

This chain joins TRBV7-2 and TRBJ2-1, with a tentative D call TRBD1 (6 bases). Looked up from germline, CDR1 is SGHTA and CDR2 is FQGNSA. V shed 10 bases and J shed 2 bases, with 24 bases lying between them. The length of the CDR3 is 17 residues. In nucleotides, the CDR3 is TGTGCCACCAGTCAGGCACGAGGCAGGGGAACCTACAATGAGCAGTTCTTC. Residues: CATSQARGRGTYNEQFF.

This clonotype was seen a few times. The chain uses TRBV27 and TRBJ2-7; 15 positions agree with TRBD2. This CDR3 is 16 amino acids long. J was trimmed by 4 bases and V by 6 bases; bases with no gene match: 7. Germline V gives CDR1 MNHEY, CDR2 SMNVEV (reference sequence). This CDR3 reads CASSPGLAGGPYEQYF. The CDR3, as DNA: TGTGCCAGCAGCCCCGGACTAGCGGGAGGGCCTTACGAGCAGTACTTC.

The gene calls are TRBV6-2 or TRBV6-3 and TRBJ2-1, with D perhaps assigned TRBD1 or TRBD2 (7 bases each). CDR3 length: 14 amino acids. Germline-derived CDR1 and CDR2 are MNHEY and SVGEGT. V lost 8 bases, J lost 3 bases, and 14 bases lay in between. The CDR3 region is CASGGDRFYNEQFF. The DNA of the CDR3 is TGTGCCAGCGGGGGGGACAGATTCTACAATGAGCAGTTCTTC.

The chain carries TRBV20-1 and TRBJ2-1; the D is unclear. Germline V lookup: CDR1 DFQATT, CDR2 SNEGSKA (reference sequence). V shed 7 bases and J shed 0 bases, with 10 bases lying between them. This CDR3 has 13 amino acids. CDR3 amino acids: CSVKRNSYNEQFF. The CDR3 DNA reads TGCAGTGTGAAGCGTAACTCCTACAATGAGCAGTTCTTC.

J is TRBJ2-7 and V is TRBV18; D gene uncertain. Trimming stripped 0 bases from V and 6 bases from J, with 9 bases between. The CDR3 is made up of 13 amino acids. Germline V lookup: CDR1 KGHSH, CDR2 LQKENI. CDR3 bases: TGTGCCAGCTCACCACCCAACGGGTGCGAGCAGTACTTC. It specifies CASSPPNGCEQYF.

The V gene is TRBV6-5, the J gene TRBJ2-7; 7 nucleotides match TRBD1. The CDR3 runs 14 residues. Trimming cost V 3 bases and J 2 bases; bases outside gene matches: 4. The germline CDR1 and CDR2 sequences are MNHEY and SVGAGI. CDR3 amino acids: CASSYGTVTYEQYF. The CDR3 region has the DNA TGTGCCAGCAGTTATGGGACAGTTACCTACGAGCAGTACTTC.

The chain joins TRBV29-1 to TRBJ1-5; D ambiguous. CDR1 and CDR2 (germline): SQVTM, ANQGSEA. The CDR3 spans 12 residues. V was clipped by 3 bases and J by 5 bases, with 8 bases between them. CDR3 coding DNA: TGCAGCGTTGATTATGGGGATCAGCCCCAGCATTTT. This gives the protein CSVDYGDQPQHF.

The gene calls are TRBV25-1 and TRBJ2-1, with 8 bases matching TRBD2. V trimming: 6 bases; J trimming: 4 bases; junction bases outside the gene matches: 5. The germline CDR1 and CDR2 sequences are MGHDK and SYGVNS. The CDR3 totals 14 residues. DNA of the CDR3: TGTGCCAGCAGCGGACTAGCAGAATACAATGAGCAGTTCTTC. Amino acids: CASSGLAEYNEQFF.

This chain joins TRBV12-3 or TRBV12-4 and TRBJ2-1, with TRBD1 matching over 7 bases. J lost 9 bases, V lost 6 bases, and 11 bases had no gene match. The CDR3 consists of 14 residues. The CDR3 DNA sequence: TGTGCCAGCAGGGTGACAGGGAGATTCCCTGAGCAGTTCTTC. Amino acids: CASRVTGRFPEQFF.

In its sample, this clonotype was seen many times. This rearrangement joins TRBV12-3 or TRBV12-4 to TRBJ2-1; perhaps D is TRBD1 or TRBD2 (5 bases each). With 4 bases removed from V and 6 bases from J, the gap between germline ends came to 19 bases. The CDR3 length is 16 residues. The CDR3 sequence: CASSSGTRHLGNEQFF. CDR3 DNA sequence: TGTGCCAGCAGTTCCGGGACCCGACATTTGGGCAATGAGCAGTTCTTC.

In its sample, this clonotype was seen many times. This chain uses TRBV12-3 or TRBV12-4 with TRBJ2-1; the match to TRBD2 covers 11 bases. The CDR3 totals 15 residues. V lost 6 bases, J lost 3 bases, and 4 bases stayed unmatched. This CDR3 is CASRSTSGGYNEQFF. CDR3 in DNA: TGTGCCAGCAGGTCAACTAGCGGGGGCTACAATGAGCAGTTCTTC.

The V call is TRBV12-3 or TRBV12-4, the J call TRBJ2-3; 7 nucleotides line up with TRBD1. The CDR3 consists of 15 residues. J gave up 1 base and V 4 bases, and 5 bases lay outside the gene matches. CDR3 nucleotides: TGTGCCAGCAGTTATCGACAGGGTGGCACAGATACGCAGTATTTT. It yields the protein CASSYRQGGTDTQYF.

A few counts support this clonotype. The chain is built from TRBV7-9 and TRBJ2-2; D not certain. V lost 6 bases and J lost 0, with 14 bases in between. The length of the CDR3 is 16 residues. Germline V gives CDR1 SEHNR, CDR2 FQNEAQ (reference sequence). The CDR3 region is CASRGTRQANTGELFF. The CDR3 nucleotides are TGTGCCAGCAGAGGTACTCGGCAGGCGAACACCGGGGAGCTGTTTTTT. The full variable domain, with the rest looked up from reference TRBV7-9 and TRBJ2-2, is DTGVSQNPRHKITKRGQNVTFRCDPISEHNRLYWYRQTLGQGPEFLTYFQNEAQLEKSRLLSDRFSAERPKGSFSTLEIQRTEQGDSAMYLCASRGTRQANTGELFFGEGSRLTVL.

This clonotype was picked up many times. The CDR3 is CASSFGQLNTEAFF. The CDR3 bases are TGTGCCAGCAGTTTTGGACAGCTGAACACTGAAGCTTTCTTT. The rearrangement uses TRBV12-3 or TRBV12-4 and TRBJ1-1; D is perhaps TRBD1 (6 bases). This CDR3 is built from 14 residues. The V gene lost 3 bases and the J gene lost 0 bases, with 8 bases spanning the gap.

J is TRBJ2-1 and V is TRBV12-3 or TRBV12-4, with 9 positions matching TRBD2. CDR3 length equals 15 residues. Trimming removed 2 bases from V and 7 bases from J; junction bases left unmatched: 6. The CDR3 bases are TGTGCCAGCAGTTTACCGGCGGGAGGGAAAAATGAGCAGTTCTTC. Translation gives CASSLPAGGKNEQFF.

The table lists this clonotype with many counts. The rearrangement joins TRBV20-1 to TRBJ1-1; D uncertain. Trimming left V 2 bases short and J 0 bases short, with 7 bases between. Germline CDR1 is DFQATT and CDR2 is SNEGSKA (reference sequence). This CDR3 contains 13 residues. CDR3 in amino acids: CSARSPVNTEAFF. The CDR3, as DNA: TGCAGTGCTAGATCCCCAGTGAACACTGAAGCTTTCTTT.

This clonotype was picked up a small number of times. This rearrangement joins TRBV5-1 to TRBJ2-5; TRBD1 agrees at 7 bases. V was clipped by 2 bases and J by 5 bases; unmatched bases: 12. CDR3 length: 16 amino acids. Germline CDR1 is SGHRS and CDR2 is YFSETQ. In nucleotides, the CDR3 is TGCGCCAGCAGCTTTGTTCCAGGGGGTTTATCGGAGACCCAGTACTTC. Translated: CASSFVPGGLSETQYF.

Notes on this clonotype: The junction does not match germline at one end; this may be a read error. The CDR3 sequence: CATSAGTDYVYTF. DNA for the CDR3: TGTGCCACCAGCGCCGGGACAGACTATGTCTACACCTTC. The genes are TRBV15 and TRBJ1-2; 7 positions match TRBD1. Germline V gives CDR1 LNHNV, CDR2 YYDKDF (reference sequence). The CDR3 runs to 13 residues. Full variable domain (remainder filled in from reference TRBV15 and TRBJ1-2): DAMVIQNPRYQVTQFGKPVTLSCSQTLNHNVMYWYQQKSSQAPKLLFHYYDKDFNNEADTPDNFQSRRPNTSFCFLDIRSPGLGDTAMYLCATSAGTDYVYTFGSGTRLTVV.

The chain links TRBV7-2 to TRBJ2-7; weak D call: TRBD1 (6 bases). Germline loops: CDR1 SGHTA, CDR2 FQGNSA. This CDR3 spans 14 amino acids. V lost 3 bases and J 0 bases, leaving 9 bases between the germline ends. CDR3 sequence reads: CASSFEGHSYEQYF. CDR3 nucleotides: TGTGCCAGCAGCTTCGAGGGACACTCCTACGAGCAGTACTTC.

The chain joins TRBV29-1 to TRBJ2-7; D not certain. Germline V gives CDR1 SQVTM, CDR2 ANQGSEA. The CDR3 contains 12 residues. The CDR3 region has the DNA TGCACCCCGGGCCGCCGGCTGGAAGAGCAGTACGTC. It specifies CTPGRRLEEQYV.

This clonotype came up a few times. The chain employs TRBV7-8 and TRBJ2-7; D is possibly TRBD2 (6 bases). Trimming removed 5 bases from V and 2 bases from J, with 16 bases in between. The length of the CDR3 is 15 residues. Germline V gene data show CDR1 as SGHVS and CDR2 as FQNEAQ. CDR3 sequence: CASSHTSTPPYEQYF. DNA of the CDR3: TGTGCCAGCAGCCATACTAGCACCCCCCCCTACGAGCAGTACTTC.

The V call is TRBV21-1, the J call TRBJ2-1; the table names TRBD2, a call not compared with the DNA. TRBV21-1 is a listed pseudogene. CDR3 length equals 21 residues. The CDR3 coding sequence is TGTGCCAGCAGCAAAAGGGTATTAGGAGCGGGAGGGCCGGTCTCCTACAATGAGCAGTTCTTC. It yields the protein CASSKRVLGAGGPVSYNEQFF.